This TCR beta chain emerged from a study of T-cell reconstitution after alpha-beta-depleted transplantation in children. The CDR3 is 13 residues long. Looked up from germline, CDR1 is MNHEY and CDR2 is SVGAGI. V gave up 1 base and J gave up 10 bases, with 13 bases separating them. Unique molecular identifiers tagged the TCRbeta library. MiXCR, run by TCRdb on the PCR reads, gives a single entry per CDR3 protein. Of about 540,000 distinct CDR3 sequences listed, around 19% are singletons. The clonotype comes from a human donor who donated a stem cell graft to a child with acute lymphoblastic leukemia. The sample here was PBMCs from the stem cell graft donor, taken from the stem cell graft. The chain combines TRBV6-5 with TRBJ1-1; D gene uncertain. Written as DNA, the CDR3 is TGTGCCAGCAGTTACTTTATGGAGGGCGTAGCTTTCTTT. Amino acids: CASSYFMEGVAFF.